The clone carrying this T cell receptor (beta chain) came up once. Antigen specificity is unknown. This specimen comes from a study of follicular helper T cells after annual influenza vaccination. Sequencing of TCRB used Survey level resolution. Method: immunoSEQ multiplex PCR; TCRdb's copy keeps in-frame clones and lacks some. The data hold under 15,000 clones, with about 78% observed a single time. Documented time point: 2014-2015 season, pre-vaccination. Sorted blood CD4 subsets were sequenced before and after adults received seasonal inactivated influenza vaccine. The V gene end was trimmed by 1 base and the J gene end by 0 bases; junction bases not matched to a gene: 1. From germline, CDR1 is SQVTM and CDR2 ANQGSEA. This CDR3 has 14 residues. Overall study results and limits: Recurrent ICOS+CD38+ cTfh clonotypes included tetramer and AIM influenza-specific ones. Plasmablast frequency change correlated with clonality change in ICOS+CD38+ cTfh.

The material sequenced was CXCR5- memory CD4+ T cells sorted from blood, taken on the day of influenza vaccination. The chain recombines TRBV29-1 with TRBJ1-1; 8 nucleotides match TRBD1. The TCR originated in an adult who received the influenza vaccine. The CDR3 sequence: CSVEGQGMNTEAFF. In DNA form, the CDR3 reads TGCAGCGTTGAAGGACAGGGGATGAACACTGAAGCTTTCTTT. Complete variable domain (other parts from reference TRBV29-1 and TRBJ1-1): SAVISQKPSRDICQRGTSLTIQCQVDSQVTMMFWYRQQPGQSLTLIATANQGSEATYESGFVIDKFPISRPNLTFSTLTVSNMSPEDSSIYLCSVEGQGMNTEAFFGQGTRLTVV.